Listed below are T cell receptor beta chains from one sample, sequenced in a study of shared clonotypes between healthy human individuals. Data came from immunoSEQ multiplex PCR; TCRdb stores just in-frame clones and leaves some out. This table has some 2,500,000 clones, around 90% appearing once. Input material: naive CD4+ T cells from PBMCs. These receptors were collected from a man aged 18 to 35 in good health. Some clones in this sample may be carry-over from other donors' samples. CDR3s include the opening cysteine and the closing phenylalanine or tryptophan. The order of the fields is J gene, V gene, D gene, clone size, CDR3 protein, CDR3 DNA. A D gene is named only where the DNA matches it firmly. Clone size, where shown, is once, few, many, or a class for clones that have expanded.

TRBJ2-2 TRBV5-1 . . CASSLGQGDPGELFF TGCGCCAGCAGCTTGGGGCAGGGAGACCCCGGGGAGCTGTTTTTT
TRBJ2-1 TRBV6-1 TRBD2 . CATTSGPYNEQFF TGTGCAACGACTAGCGGACCTTACAATGAGCAGTTCTTC
TRBJ1-1 TRBV2 . . CASSEKGGDTEAFF TGTGCCAGCAGTGAAAAAGGGGGAGACACTGAAGCTTTCTTT
TRBJ1-1 TRBV2 . few CASSLTANTEAFF TGTGCCAGCAGTCTAACAGCGAACACTGAAGCTTTCTTT
TRBJ2-7 TRBV7-2 TRBD2 . CASSLGVFGGSTYEQYF TGTGCCAGCAGCTTAGGCGTTTTCGGGGGGTCGACCTACGAGCAGTACTTC
TRBJ2-4 TRBV2 TRBD2 . CASRTSGSLAKNIQYF TGTGCCAGCAGAACTAGCGGGAGCCTAGCCAAAAACATTCAGTACTTC
TRBJ2-2 TRBV6-1 . . CASQRFYGDTGELFF TGTGCCAGCCAAAGGTTTTATGGGGACACCGGGGAGCTGTTTTTT
TRBJ2-7 TRBV2 . . CASSVGGTGSYEQYF TGTGCCAGCAGTGTCGGGGGGACAGGCTCCTACGAGCAGTACTTC
TRBJ2-7 TRBV11-3 TRBD1 . CASSLGGRGTGSYEQYF TGTGCCAGCAGCTTAGGGGGCCGTGGGACAGGGAGCTACGAGCAGTACTTC
TRBJ2-7 TRBV4-1 TRBD1 . CASSHGDRAISEQYF TGCGCCAGCAGCCATGGAGACAGGGCCATTTCCGAGCAGTACTTC
TRBJ1-2 TRBV4-3 TRBD1 . CASSQSVRTGPYGYTF TGCGCCAGCAGCCAAAGCGTGAGGACAGGGCCCTATGGCTACACCTTC
TRBJ1-3 TRBV7-9 . . CASSRLTGGVTTGNTIYF TGTGCCAGCAGCCGCCTTACGGGGGGGGTAACGACTGGAAACACCATATATTTT
TRBJ1-1 TRBV29-1 . few CSVEWGENTEAFF TGCAGCGTTGAATGGGGTGAGAACACTGAAGCTTTCTTT
TRBJ1-5 TRBV18 . few CASSPGQSNQPQHF TGTGCCAGCTCACCCGGACAGTCCAATCAGCCCCAGCATTTT
TRBJ2-3 TRBV27 TRBD2 . CASSRPGLAMGTDTQYF TGTGCCAGCAGCCGACCGGGACTAGCTATGGGAACAGATACGCAGTATTTT
TRBJ2-2 TRBV21-1 . . CASSKLASVGGRAGGELFF TGTGCCAGCAGCAAATTGGCATCGGTCGGCGGGAGGGCCGGCGGGGAGCTGTTTTTT
TRBJ2-7 TRBV7-2 . . CASSLEFSTAGEQYF TGTGCCAGCAGCTTAGAATTCAGCACCGCGGGGGAGCAGTACTTC
TRBJ1-3 TRBV4-1 . . CASSQELEGRSGNTIYF TGCGCCAGCAGCCAAGAATTGGAGGGGAGATCTGGAAACACCATATATTTT
TRBJ1-2 TRBV28 . once CATYRSGYTF TGTGCCACCTACAGATCCGGCTACACCTTC
TRBJ1-5 TRBV7-6 TRBD1 . CASSLGQGMSNQPQHF TGTGCCAGCAGCCTGGGACAGGGAATGAGCAATCAGCCCCAGCATTTT
TRBJ1-5 TRBV7-9 . few CASSSREGNQPQHF TGTGCCAGCAGTTCCAGGGAGGGCAATCAGCCCCAGCATTTT